Reported below is one T cell receptor (beta chain). What it binds is not known. The data were obtained in a study of identifying expanded T cells in peripheral blood. Only in-frame clones appear in the TCRdb table, and some are missing; sequencing was by immunoSEQ multiplex PCR. The data contain approximately 57,000 clones, more than 70% of them seen just once; the ten biggest clones take up roughly 3.5%. This CDR3 spans 14 amino acids. Germline CDR1 is MNHNS and CDR2 is SASEGT. Trimming pared 6 bases from V and 1 base from J, leaving 12 bases between. Study-wide results and caveats: Across healthy donors, higher total template counts meant significantly greater approximately two-week count variance. Technical replicates showed about 1.2 changed clones; around 2 weeks about 16; four weeks 19.

Healthy donors had no documented immune events, such as infections, while sampled. The genes are TRBV6-1 and TRBJ1-1; TRBD1 is a possible D gene (6 bases). This TCR was sampled from a person aged 18 to 70 in good health. Sequencing was performed on blood. CDR3 DNA: TGTGCCAGCAGCTTCCAGGGGCAGAACACTGAAGCTTTCTTT. It codes for CASSFQGQNTEAFF.